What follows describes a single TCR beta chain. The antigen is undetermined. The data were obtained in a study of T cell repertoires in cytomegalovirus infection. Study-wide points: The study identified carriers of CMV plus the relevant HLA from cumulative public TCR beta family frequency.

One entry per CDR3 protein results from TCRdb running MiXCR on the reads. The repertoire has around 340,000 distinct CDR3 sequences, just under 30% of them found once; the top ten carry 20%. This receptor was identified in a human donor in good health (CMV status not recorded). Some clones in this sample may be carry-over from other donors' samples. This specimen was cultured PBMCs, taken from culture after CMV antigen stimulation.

CDR3 bases: TGCAGTGCTAGGAATACAGCGGGGGGGGTAGAGACCCAGTACTTC. Its protein product is CSARNTAGGVETQYF. The V call is TRBV20-1, the J call TRBJ2-5, with TRBD2 matching over 10 bases. The germline CDR1 and CDR2 sequences are DFQATT and SNEGSKA (reference sequence). The ends lost 3 bases at V and 4 bases at J; junction bases unmatched: 8. The CDR3 sequence is 15 residues long.